This TCR beta chain appears in the sequencing data of a study of T cell responses to AZD1222 COVID-19 vaccine. Sequencing used immunoSEQ multiplex PCR; TCRdb keeps in-frame clones, though not all of them. The sample lists 150,000 to 200,000 clones, over 80% occurring once. The CDR3 totals 16 residues. Trimming took 5 bases from V and 6 from J, leaving 22 bases between them. Germline V lookup: CDR1 SGHAT, CDR2 FQNNGV. The origin of this receptor is an adult in good health. Sample: peripheral blood, taken on day 0 of AZD1222 vaccination. The rearrangement uses TRBV11-2 and TRBJ2-5; TRBD1 might be the D (5 bases). CDR3 DNA sequence: TGTGCCAGCAGCCCGCAACAGTCGGACAAGGGGAAGACCCAGTACTTC. Translating it yields CASSPQQSDKGKTQYF.